This TCR beta chain is from a study of T cell changes during pregnancy in multiple sclerosis. Libraries were prepared by immunoSEQ multiplex PCR; TCRdb keeps only in-frame clonotypes and omits some of them. Of tens of thousands of clones listed, less than 90% are singletons. This CDR3 contains 14 residues. V shed 6 bases and J shed 6 bases, with 15 bases lying between them. The germline V gene encodes CDR1 LNHDA and CDR2 SQIVND (reference sequence). This clone appeared a single time. Sequenced material: CD4+ T cells from peripheral blood mononuclear cells, taken in the first trimester of pregnancy. This chain uses TRBV19 with TRBJ1-3, with D perhaps TRBD1 (5 bases). The clonotype comes from a female donor with multiple sclerosis, enrolled in a pregnancy study. The CDR3: CASRRGRLENTIYF. CDR3 bases: TGTGCCAGTAGGCGGGGACGGCTGGAAAACACCATATATTTT.